This TCR beta chain was recorded in a study of blood T cell repertoires in COVID-19. The method was immunoSEQ multiplex PCR; TCRdb's version includes in-frame clones alone and lacks a portion of them. The table lists roughly 280,000 clones, about 91% of them singletons. The CDR3 covers 10 residues. Trimming took off 10 bases at V and 9 bases at J, with 12 bases between the two ends. Per the germline V gene, CDR1 is MNHEY and CDR2 is SVGAGI. Sequenced input: PBMCs or T cells enriched from blood (not recorded which). The sequence was obtained from a man aged 35-49 years who had been exposed to COVID-19. V usage is TRBV6-5 and J usage is TRBJ1-1; a possible D gene is TRBD1 (5 bases). CDR3 loop: CAIDSLKAFF. The CDR3 nucleotides read TGTGCCATTGACAGTCTAAAAGCTTTCTTT.